The entry below describes one T cell receptor beta chain. Its antigen target is currently unknown. No base qualities exist here, and no much larger clone lies one base off it. Relative to germline, V is 0 bases shorter and J is 3 bases shorter, with 3 bases between their ends. CDR1 and CDR2 are drawn from the germline V gene: MNHEY, SVGEGT. The CDR3 runs 12 residues from the cysteine to the valine. Only CDR3 DNA remains: 36 bases, in frame from the first base. Sequencer: Illumina NovaSeq 6000. TCRalpha and TCRbeta cDNA libraries were built by 5'RACE with constant-segment primers, adding sample barcodes and unique molecular identifiers. RNA was extracted from every sample with Trizol reagent. Library amplification was performed in two PCR steps, and a second sample barcode and Illumina TruSeq adapters were introduced in the second step. The libraries were sequenced on an Illumina NovaSeq using 2 x 150 bp paired-end reads. From the authors' description of their analysis: With migec v1.2.7, reads were demultiplexed and then collapsed into UMI-guided consensus sequences. Using mixcr v2.1.11, the UMI consensuses were aligned to TRA and TRB V and J templates and assembled into clonotypes. A clonotype was counted as expanded or contracted only if both edgeR and NoisET called the change significant, with noise models trained on biological replicates. edgeR calls used a false discovery rate-adjusted p below 0.01 and a log2 fold-change threshold of 1. As an exploratory analysis of dynamics, max-normalized trajectories of the 1000 most abundant clonotypes were examined by PCA with hierarchical clustering. Separately sequenced CD4+ and CD8+ repertoires were used to assign a CD4 or CD8 phenotype to each responding clone. TCRdb applied fastp at Q25 and MiXCR to the public reads, then kept only in-frame beta chains. Entries that share a CDR3 protein sequence are merged under the most common genes and DNA. The V and J calls, along with clone size, are taken from TCRdb and not from the paper's own processing. Across this sample there are around 300,000 distinct CDR3 sequences, with roughly a fifth seen only once. In total, the top ten clones hold around a fifth of the sample.

These data originate in a study of T-cell memory formation after mild COVID-19 (dated by TCRdb to the early 2020s). About the study as a whole: TCR sequence clusters from the two donors were found to be largely donor specific. Longitudinal TCRalpha and TCRbeta repertoire sequencing tracked T-cell clones expanding and contracting after mild COVID-19 in a couple of donors. Two young, previously healthy adult volunteers made up the cohort, one male and one female. The study at large found these results: Only two mild cases were covered in the study, and larger cohorts including severe cases with pre-infection samples were considered necessary. Contracting CD4+ clones were located mainly in the CM and EM memory subsets, whereas CD8+ clones were found to be enriched in EMRA. The second-wave clones that peaked on day 37 were not confirmed to be SARS-CoV-2 specific. Clones contracting from day 15 to 85 had balanced CD4/CD8 phenotypes, while a second wave expanding from day 15 to 37 was biased towards CD4+. Some responding clones were detected in pre-infection memory, suggesting pre-existing cross-reactive memory T cells joined the SARS-CoV-2 response.

Ficoll-Paque density gradient centrifugation was used to isolate PBMCs. The sequence came from a man aged 18-30 years who had mild COVID-19 (a few samples of this study predate the infection). The sample titles of this study are shuffled in the database, so cell type and time point are left out; the donor was told from shared clones. Recombination connected TRBV6-2 or TRBV6-3 to TRBJ2-7, with an unclear D gene assignment. Sequencing used PBMCs or a T cell subset sorted from them (not recorded which). The CDR3 reads as follows: CASSYSDYEQYV. The sequenced DNA is TGTGCCAGCAGTTACTCCGACTACGAGCAGTACGTC.